The 25 T cell receptor beta chains below all came from one sample that was sequenced in a study of metastatic and nonmetastatic thyroid tumors. The entire patient cohort was treatment-naive prior to thyroid surgery. TCRdb re-clonotyped the PCR reads via MiXCR. The sample consists of fewer than 15,000 clones, approximately 32% of them appearing once. What was sequenced was tumor tissue. The receptors were gathered from a female donor with papillary thyroid cancer or a benign thyroid nodule (not recorded which). Some clones in this sample may be carry-over from other donors' samples.

In its sample, this clone ranks as medium-sized. CDR3 nucleotides: TGTGCCAGCAGAGGGACGGATGGTGGGCCCCAGCATTTT. This translates into CASRGTDGGPQHF. The chain joins TRBV3-1 to TRBJ1-5; D perhaps matches TRBD1 (5 bases). The CDR3 has 13 residues. CDR1 is LGHDT, CDR2 YNNKEL, per germline (reference sequence). The V gene lost 6 bases and the J gene lost 9 bases, with 15 bases spanning the gap. Full variable domain (rest looked up from reference TRBV3-1 and TRBJ1-5): DTAVSQTPKYLVTQMGNDKSIKCEQNLGHDTMYWYKQDSKKFLKIMFSYNNKELIINETVPNRFSPKSPDKAHLNLHINSLELGDSAVYFCASRGTDGGPQHFGDGTRLSIL.

This clone has a handful of counts. V gene TRBV6-2 or TRBV6-3 combines with J gene TRBJ2-4; 8 bases map to TRBD1. Germline V gene data show CDR1 as MNHEY and CDR2 as SVGEGT. The V and J ends lost 5 bases and 0 bases, in that order; junction bases with no gene match: 12. The CDR3 consists of 18 residues. As DNA, the CDR3 is TGTGCCAGCAGTAGGGGTTTTACAGGGGGGCGAGCCAAAAACATTCAGTACTTC. Protein product: CASSRGFTGGRAKNIQYF.

The chain has TRBV5-5 and TRBJ2-7; D possibly corresponds to TRBD2 (5 bases). Germline CDR1 reads SGHKS; CDR2 reads YYEKEE (reference sequence). The CDR3 is 14 amino acids. V was pared by 6 bases and J by 1 base, with 14 bases between. The CDR3 nucleotides are TGTGCCAGCACCCCTTGGACTGGTTCCTACGAGCAGTACTTC. The encoded protein is CASTPWTGSYEQYF. The full variable domain, in which reference TRBV5-5 and TRBJ2-7 provide the parts outside the CDR3, is DAGVTQSPTHLIKTRGQQVTLRCSPISGHKSVSWYQQVLGQGPQFIFQYYEKEERGRGNFPDRFSARQFPNYSSELNVNALLLGDSALYLCASTPWTGSYEQYFGPGTRLTVT.

The CDR3 DNA sequence: TGTGCCAGCAGTCGACAGGAATCGGGAGAGCAGTACTTC. Translation: CASSRQESGEQYF. This sequence joins TRBV4-2 and TRBJ2-7; D is perhaps TRBD1 (6 bases). Germline V CDR1 and CDR2: LGHNA, YNFKEQ. Trimming took off 6 bases at V and 7 bases at J, with 16 bases between the two ends. CDR3 length equals 13 residues.

The chain is built from TRBV14 and TRBJ2-2; the D is unclear. V lost 4 bases, J lost 6 bases, and 6 bases lay in between. CDR3 size: 12 residues. CDR1 is SGHDN, CDR2 FVKESK, per germline. Here the CDR3 reads CASSPLAGELFF. In DNA, the CDR3 is TGTGCCAGCAGCCCCCTCGCCGGGGAGCTGTTTTTT.

Remarks on this clone: A read error may account for a junction end that differs from germline. The rearrangement links TRBV15 to TRBJ1-2, with D possibly TRBD1 on 5 matching bases. This CDR3 is built from 15 residues. The germline V gene encodes CDR1 LNHNV and CDR2 YYDKDF (reference sequence). This CDR3 reads CATSRVPAGSGGYNF. Written as DNA, the CDR3 is TGTGCCACCAGCAGAGTGCCCGCAGGGAGTGGTGGCTACAACTTC. Complete variable domain (other parts from reference TRBV15 and TRBJ1-2): DAMVIQNPRYQVTQFGKPVTLSCSQTLNHNVMYWYQQKSSQAPKLLFHYYDKDFNNEADTPDNFQSRRPNTSFCFLDIRSPGLGDTAMYLCATSRVPAGSGGYNFGSGTRLTVV.

The rearrangement uses TRBV6-1 and TRBJ2-7, with TRBD2 matching 9 bases. This CDR3 spans 15 amino acids. The J segment lost 3 bases and the V segment lost 6 bases, leaving 9 bases of the junction unmatched. The germline V gene encodes CDR1 MNHNS and CDR2 SASEGT. CDR3: CASRGRAGGGYEQYF. The CDR3 nucleotides read TGTGCCAGCAGGGGGCGAGCGGGAGGCGGCTACGAGCAGTACTTC.

This chain connects TRBV5-1 to TRBJ2-1, with D possibly TRBD2 on 6 matching bases. V was pared by 0 bases and J by 9 bases, with 22 bases between. The CDR3 is 17 amino acids. Germline assignment: CDR1 SGHRS and CDR2 YFSETQ. The CDR3 DNA reads as TGCGCCAGCAGCTTGGCCCGGATAGCGGTGGGCCATGGTGAGCAGTTCTTC. Translation: CASSLARIAVGHGEQFF.

This chain joins TRBV4-1 and TRBJ2-3; 9 nucleotides match TRBD2. This CDR3 comprises 19 residues. V was pared by 1 base and J by 2 bases, with 13 bases of the junction left unmatched. From germline, CDR1 is MGHRA and CDR2 YSYEKL. Written as DNA, the CDR3 is TGCGCCAGCAGCCAAGGCGTGATAGCGGGAGTGCCCGTCACAGATACGCAGTATTTT. The encoded protein is CASSQGVIAGVPVTDTQYF.

The genes are TRBV11-2 and TRBJ2-2; TRBD2 matches 12 bases. This CDR3 spans 19 amino acids. Germline CDR1 SGHAT, CDR2 FQNNGV. V lost 0 bases to trimming and J lost 4 bases; unmatched junction nucleotides: 9. CDR3 protein: CASSLEGLAGRWGTGELFF. For the CDR3, the DNA is TGTGCCAGCAGCTTAGAAGGACTAGCGGGAAGATGGGGCACCGGGGAGCTGTTTTTT. The variable domain in full, completed from reference TRBV11-2 and TRBJ2-2, reads EAGVAQSPRYKIIEKRQSVAFWCNPISGHATLYWYQQILGQGPKLLIQFQNNGVVDDSQLPKDRFSAERLKGVDSTLKIQPAKLEDSAVYLCASSLEGLAGRWGTGELFFGEGSRLTVL.

This clone was detected a few times. The chain recombines TRBV6-2 or TRBV6-3 with TRBJ1-5, with 7 nucleotides matching TRBD1. The CDR3 has 18 residues. The germline gives CDR1 MNHEY, CDR2 SVGEGT. The J segment lost 2 bases and the V segment lost 4 bases, leaving 14 bases of the junction unmatched. The CDR3 sequence: CASSSTLQGRQGNQPQHF. The CDR3 bases are TGTGCCAGCAGTTCAACCTTACAGGGGAGACAGGGCAATCAGCCCCAGCATTTT.

This clone is labeled as medium-sized. The chain recombines TRBV15 with TRBJ1-6; D unclear. Germline V gene data show CDR1 as LNHNV and CDR2 as YYDKDF (reference sequence). Deletions cut 4 bases from V and 8 bases from J, with 9 bases between. The CDR3 is 13 residues long. The CDR3 sequence: CATSKGVDSPLHF. The DNA for the CDR3 is TGTGCCACCAGCAAGGGAGTCGATTCACCCCTCCACTTT.

The chain recombines TRBV9 with TRBJ1-6, with unresolved D. CDR1 and CDR2 (germline): SGDLS, YYNGEE. V lost 4 bases, J lost 7 bases, and 9 bases lay in between. The CDR3 is 13 residues long. The CDR3 nucleotides read TGTGCCAGCAGCCCAGAGCGAAATTCACCCCTCCACTTT. This translates into CASSPERNSPLHF.

The sample holds a few counts of this clone. One end of the junction does not line up with germline, which may come from a read error. This chain links TRBV11-2 with TRBJ2-3; D is perhaps TRBD2 (6 bases). CDR1 is SGHAT, CDR2 FQNNGV, per germline. The CDR3 has 16 amino acids. CDR3 in amino acids: CANSRGGAITTDTQYF. CDR3 DNA: TGTGCCAACAGCAGAGGCGGGGCAATCACGACAGATACGCAGTATTTT.

By sample share, this clone is medium-sized. V and J are TRBV30 and TRBJ1-1; 9 bases fit TRBD1. This CDR3 region has 13 residues. Germline-derived CDR1 and CDR2 are GTSNPN and SVGIG (reference sequence). Germline trimming cut 3 bases from V and 7 bases from J; bases unmatched to any gene: 6. The CDR3 protein is CAWRGQGYGEAFF. Here the CDR3 DNA reads TGTGCCTGGAGGGGACAGGGATATGGTGAAGCTTTCTTT.

This clone appeared a few times. The chain joins TRBV7-9 to TRBJ2-7; D unclear. There are 11 residues in the CDR3. Germline assignment: CDR1 SEHNR and CDR2 FQNEAQ (reference sequence). Between the trimmed V and J ends, which lost 3 bases and 3 bases, there was a span of 3 bases. In DNA, the CDR3 is TGTGCCAGCAGCTTCCTCTACGAGCAGTACTTC. This sequence encodes CASSFLYEQYF.

The chain joins TRBV11-2 to TRBJ2-3; D unclear. Trimming took 3 bases from V and 0 from J, leaving 7 bases between them. CDR3 size: 14 residues. CDR1 SGHAT and CDR2 FQNNGV come from the germline V gene. Written as DNA, the CDR3 is TGTGCCAGCAGCTTCAACCCTAGCACAGATACGCAGTATTTT. Its translation is CASSFNPSTDTQYF. The entire variable domain, with the rest obtained from reference TRBV11-2 and TRBJ2-3, is as follows: EAGVAQSPRYKIIEKRQSVAFWCNPISGHATLYWYQQILGQGPKLLIQFQNNGVVDDSQLPKDRFSAERLKGVDSTLKIQPAKLEDSAVYLCASSFNPSTDTQYFGPGTRLTVL.

The rearrangement links TRBV28 to TRBJ1-1, with D uncertain. This CDR3 spans 11 amino acids. Germline assignment: CDR1 MDHEN and CDR2 SYDVKM. V lost 7 bases and J 3 bases, leaving 6 bases between the germline ends. The DNA of the CDR3 is TGTGCCAGCACTACCGACACTGAAGCTTTCTTT. As protein: CASTTDTEAFF.

This clone was counted only a few times. Here the CDR3 DNA reads TGTGCCAGCAGTGGGGACAGGGGTCGGGACACCATATATTTT. Translating gives CASSGDRGRDTIYF. This chain joins TRBV25-1 and TRBJ1-3, with 10 bases lining up with TRBD1. Germline CDR1 MGHDK, CDR2 SYGVNS. This CDR3 is built from 14 residues. Germline trimming cut 4 bases from V and 8 bases from J; bases unmatched to any gene: 5.

By proportion, this clone is medium-sized. The identical CDR3 is also encoded by other nucleotide sequences in the sample. This chain joins TRBV12-3 or TRBV12-4 and TRBJ2-1, with D possibly being TRBD1 (6 bases). Trimming took off 3 bases at V and 6 bases at J, with 9 bases between the two ends. This CDR3 has 13 residues. CDR3 DNA: TGTGCCAGCAGTTTCGGGACACTCAATGAGCAGTTCTTC. As protein: CASSFGTLNEQFF.

This clone was seen a handful of times. A single base separates this from a much larger clone, so it may be a read error. The chain has TRBV29-1 and TRBJ2-2, with TRBD2 matching over 7 bases. The CDR3 is 13 residues long. The germline CDR1 and CDR2 sequences are SQVTM and ANQGSEA. The CDR3 DNA reads as TGCAGCGTTGAGGGAGGGTACACCGTGGAGCTGTTTTTT. Its protein is CSVEGGYTVELFF.

This clone has just one count. This clone may be a read error of a much larger clone one base away. The chain is built from TRBV10-3 and TRBJ2-3, with a tentative D call TRBD2 (5 bases). Germline V CDR1 and CDR2: ENHRY, SYGVKD. The CDR3 contains 19 residues. V lost 2 bases and J 2 bases, leaving 23 bases between the germline ends. The CDR3 region has the DNA TGTGCCATCAGTGAGCTGCCTAGCAGGAGTCCTTTGCACACAGATACGCAGTATTTT. Translated, it gives CAISELPSRSPLHTDTQYF.

The V and J genes are TRBV4-1 and TRBJ2-7; 14 bases fit TRBD2. With 4 bases clipped from V and 4 bases from J, the junction kept 9 bases outside the gene matches. Germline CDR1 and CDR2: MGHRA and YSYEKL. This CDR3 is 17 amino acids long. CDR3 amino acids: CASSLQSGTSGGYEQYF. The CDR3 bases are TGCGCCAGCAGCCTACAATCCGGGACTAGCGGGGGATACGAGCAGTACTTC.

This clone was seen more than once but under ten times. This sequence joins TRBV7-9 and TRBJ1-1; D is uncertain. Trimming shortened V by 5 bases and J by 4 bases, and 8 bases separated the two germline ends. Germline V gene lookup returns CDR1 SEHNR and CDR2 FQNEAQ (reference sequence). The CDR3 is 12 amino acids. CDR3: CASSPWSTEAFF. CDR3 nucleotide sequence: TGTGCCAGCAGCCCGTGGTCCACTGAAGCTTTCTTT.

This clone turned up a few times. V is TRBV6-1 and J is TRBJ1-1; TRBD1 matches 9 bases. CDR1 and CDR2 (germline): MNHNS, SASEGT. The CDR3 contains 14 residues. V lost 5 bases and J lost 3; bases outside the gene matches: 4. DNA for the CDR3: TGTGCCAGCAGTCTACAGGGGGCGGACACTGAAGCTTTCTTT. Translated, it gives CASSLQGADTEAFF.